The source of this T cell receptor (beta chain) is a study of regulatory T cells in long-lasting Graves disease. Overall study: Newly diagnosed Graves' patients had taken antithyroid drugs under 3 months. Whole-study findings and limits: Persistent Graves' patients showed reduced TCR diversity versus newly diagnosed patients. Possibly, too few samples lowered accuracy.

For TCR beta, libraries came from iRepertoire HTBI primers and Arm-PCR of CDR3 regions. TCRdb redid the calling of the multiplex PCR reads with MiXCR, one entry per CDR3 protein. The sample lists about 440,000 distinct CDR3 sequences, roughly 15% seen once, with about 25% in the top ten. Germline CDR1 SEHNR, CDR2 FQNEAQ (reference sequence). Trimming took 4 bases from V and 3 from J; bases not matched to a gene: 4. The CDR3 is 14 residues long. Noted time point: newly diagnosed GD, antithyroid drugs for less than 3 months. From RNA extracted from PBMCs, the TCR library was made. EDTA tubes held 9 to 10 milliliters of peripheral blood from each patient. In its sample, this clonotype was seen many times. Its antigen is currently unknown. The data were also submitted as part of a second study, on T cells in Graves' hyperthyroidism and ophthalmopathy.

The sequences come from peripheral blood mononuclear cells (PBMCs), collected at new diagnosis, from a patient treated with antithyroid drugs. This chain joins TRBV7-9 and TRBJ2-7; 9 positions match TRBD1. This TCR came from a woman under 30 with Graves disease. The CDR3 nucleotides are TGTGCCAGCAGCTCCTCGACAGGGGGCTACGAGCAGTACTTC. Its protein product is CASSSSTGGYEQYF.